The rows below give T cell receptor beta chains drawn from one sample of a study of cytomegalovirus exposure and HLA in healthy donors. Profiled with immunoSEQ multiplex PCR; TCRdb holds only in-frame clones, not every one. The sample shows fewer than 300,000 clones, roughly 88% of them seen only once. The sample was PBMCs. The receptors originated from a man aged 40-49 years in good health and CMV-seropositive. Each CDR3 is given with its conserved first and last residue. The order of the fields is D gene, J gene, clone size, V gene, CDR3 DNA, CDR3 protein. The D gene is left open where the match is weak. A clone size is listed for some rows: how often the clone was seen (once, few, many), or a class if it is expanded.

NA	TRBJ2-7	few	TRBV10-2	TGCGCCAGCAGTGAGGGTCAGGGATTGGAGCAGTACTTC	CASSEGQGLEQYF
NA	TRBJ2-7	once	TRBV29-1	TGCAGCGTGACGGGCAGGGGCCTCAATGCCTCCTACGAGCAGTACTTC	CSVTGRGLNASYEQYF
NA	TRBJ2-5	NA	TRBV30	TGTGCCTGGAGACAGGGTCAAGAGACCCAGTACTTC	CAWRQGQETQYF
NA	TRBJ1-1	few	TRBV25-1	TGTGCCAGCAGGAAGACAGGACGCACTGAAGCTTTCTTT	CASRKTGRTEAFF
NA	TRBJ2-5	NA	TRBV7-8	TGTGCCAGCAGCTTTCTGACTAGTTCGTGGACCCAGTACTTC	CASSFLTSSWTQYF
TRBD1	TRBJ2-7	NA	TRBV28	TGTGCCAGCAGCCGCCCGGGACAGGGCTTCTACGAGCAGTACTTC	CASSRPGQGFYEQYF
NA	TRBJ2-3	NA	TRBV6-1	TGTGCCAGCAGTGCCCTGAGGGTGGGTCTATCCGGAGATACGCAGTATTTT	CASSALRVGLSGDTQYF
TRBD1	TRBJ2-5	NA	TRBV28	TGTGCCAGCAGTCCGCACGGGACAGGCAAAGAGACCCAGTACTTC	CASSPHGTGKETQYF
NA	TRBJ2-7	NA	TRBV2	TGTGCCAGCAGTGAGGGCTCCTTCCGGGAGCAGTACTTC	CASSEGSFREQYF
TRBD2	TRBJ2-1	few	TRBV7-9	TGTGCCAGCAGCTTAGCGGGGGGACTAGCGGGGTACAATGAGCAGTTCTTC	CASSLAGGLAGYNEQFF
TRBD2	TRBJ2-1	once	TRBV2	TGTGCCGGTCGCGCGGGACTAGGCTCCTACAATGAGCAGTTCTTC	CAGRAGLGSYNEQFF
TRBD2	TRBJ2-7	NA	TRBV12-5	TGTGCTAGTGGTTTGGTGAGGACCAGAGCGGGAGGCCGAAGCTCCTACGAGCAGTACTTC	CASGLVRTRAGGRSSYEQYF
TRBD2	TRBJ2-7	NA	TRBV28	TGTGCCAGCAGGCTTAGCGGGAGAACCAACGAGCAGTACTTC	CASRLSGRTNEQYF
NA	TRBJ2-7	once	TRBV2	TGTGCCAGCAGTCCGACAGTGACCTACGAGCAGTACTTC	CASSPTVTYEQYF
NA	TRBJ1-2	once	TRBV5-5	TGTGCCAGCAGCTTGGGGGGGGGAGCTGATGGCTACACCTTC	CASSLGGGADGYTF
TRBD1	TRBJ2-7	NA	TRBV28	TGTGCCAGCAGCCTGACAGGGGAGACCTACGAGCAGTACTTC	CASSLTGETYEQYF
TRBD2	TRBJ2-2	once	TRBV13	TGTGCCAGCAGTGGCCCCCCTAGCGGTCGCACCGGGGAGCTGTTTTTT	CASSGPPSGRTGELFF
NA	TRBJ2-7	few	TRBV19	TGTGCCAGTAGTATCGTCGGCGGACTGCCCTACGAGCAGTACTTC	CASSIVGGLPYEQYF
TRBD1	TRBJ1-1	NA	TRBV11-2	TGTGCCAGCAGCCGACAGGGGCAGAGGCGGAACACTGAAGCTTTCTTT	CASSRQGQRRNTEAFF
NA	TRBJ2-7	once	TRBV29-1	TGCAGCGTTGACCCGAGGACAGAAGACACCTACGAGCAGTACTTC	CSVDPRTEDTYEQYF
TRBD1	TRBJ1-5	NA	TRBV28	TGTGCCAGCAGTCCCCAGGGGGCGAATAGCAATCAGCCCCAGCATTTT	CASSPQGANSNQPQHF
TRBD1	TRBJ2-7	NA	TRBV28	TGTGCCAGCACCCTGGACAGGAGAATCTACGAGCAGTACTTC	CASTLDRRIYEQYF
NA	TRBJ1-1	NA	TRBV27	TGTGCCAGCAGTTTATCGAGACCCGGGGGTTACACTGAAGCTTTCTTT	CASSLSRPGGYTEAFF
TRBD1	TRBJ2-4	NA	TRBV11-2	TGTGCCAGCAGCTCCTGGGGACAGCTAGCCAAAAACATTCAGTACTTC	CASSSWGQLAKNIQYF
TRBD1	TRBJ2-7	NA	TRBV18	TGTGCCAGCTCGGCTGGACAGGGGGCTGTCAACGAGCAGTACTTC	CASSAGQGAVNEQYF
NA	TRBJ2-7	NA	TRBV5-1	TGCGCCAGCAGCTTGGACAGTATCGGAGAGCAGTACTTC	CASSLDSIGEQYF
TRBD1	TRBJ1-4	NA	TRBV28	TGTGCCAGCAGCGTTCCCTACAGGGGAACTAATGAAAAACTGTTTTTT	CASSVPYRGTNEKLFF